The clone carrying this TCR beta chain was recorded only once. The antigen remains unidentified. Method: immunoSEQ multiplex PCR; TCRdb's copy keeps in-frame clones and lacks some. The sample consists of about 120,000 clones, over 75% of them appearing once. This entry is derived from a study of T cell responses to AZD1222 COVID-19 vaccine. The CDR3 consists of 12 residues. Losses at the gene ends were 7 bases for V and 6 bases for J; bases not matched to a gene: 4. Germline assignment: CDR1 KGHDR and CDR2 SFDVKD. Whole-study results and caveats: Every sample of the repertoires postdated the peak T cell response. Nearly half of the spike-specific TCRs reportedly recognize variant regions that carry no mutations.

This TCR derives from an adult in good health. The sample consisted of peripheral blood, taken on day 0 of AZD1222 vaccination. The chain carries TRBV24-1 and TRBJ2-7; 8 positions match TRBD1. Here the CDR3 DNA reads TGTGCCACCAGACTCGACAGGGGCGAGCAGTACTTC. It yields the protein CATRLDRGEQYF.